These T cell receptor beta chains were read from a single sample in a study of T-cell memory formation after mild COVID-19. Via MiXCR, TCRdb re-called the 5' RACE reads, giving one row per CDR3 protein. This sample has some 320,000 distinct CDR3 sequences, with about 15% found just once. The source material was PBMCs or a T cell subset sorted from them (not recorded which). These TCRs come from a man younger than 30 who had mild COVID-19 (a few samples of this study predate the infection). Cell type and time point are not known. The CDR3 runs from the conserved cysteine through the conserved F or W.

j_gene: TRBJ1-1; v_gene: TRBV7-8; CDR3aa: CASSLRGRGGEAFF
j_gene: TRBJ2-7; v_gene: TRBV6-2/TRBV6-3; CDR3aa: CASSDRDRGDYEQYF
j_gene: TRBJ2-3; v_gene: TRBV6-5; CDR3aa: CASSSVPGTPRTDTQYF
j_gene: TRBJ1-6; v_gene: TRBV18; CDR3aa: CASSQGLPLDLHF
j_gene: TRBJ2-3; v_gene: TRBV6-5; CDR3aa: CASKRAGASGRDTQYF
j_gene: TRBJ2-5; v_gene: TRBV12-2; CDR3aa: CASRSHLGAGTAQETQYF
j_gene: TRBJ2-5; v_gene: TRBV11-2; CDR3aa: CASSLNLRQETQYF
j_gene: TRBJ1-2; v_gene: TRBV4-1; CDR3aa: CASSQDQGFERSYTF
j_gene: TRBJ1-5; v_gene: TRBV12-3/TRBV12-4; CDR3aa: CASRVGGVNQPQHF
j_gene: TRBJ1-2; v_gene: TRBV7-2; CDR3aa: CASSRYLGGSNYGYTF
j_gene: TRBJ2-7; v_gene: TRBV5-4; CDR3aa: CASSSPGLADEQYF
j_gene: TRBJ2-1; v_gene: TRBV10-3; CDR3aa: CAISRTSGGNEQFF
j_gene: TRBJ2-1; v_gene: TRBV12-3/TRBV12-4; CDR3aa: CASSSMTGHNEQFF
j_gene: TRBJ1-6; v_gene: TRBV7-6; CDR3aa: CASKGGDRGYNSPLHF
j_gene: TRBJ1-4; v_gene: TRBV7-2; CDR3aa: CASSLGLGVVSKLFF
j_gene: TRBJ1-2; v_gene: TRBV6-5; CDR3aa: CASSPRTGPPWGYTF
j_gene: TRBJ2-7; v_gene: TRBV6-2/TRBV6-3; CDR3aa: CASSYRGIAGFSYEQYF
j_gene: TRBJ2-1; v_gene: TRBV7-8; CDR3aa: CASSLKRGHNEQFF
j_gene: TRBJ2-1; v_gene: TRBV20-1; CDR3aa: CSARAVGLAGFNEQFF
j_gene: TRBJ1-1; v_gene: TRBV29-1; CDR3aa: CSVRRQENTEAFF
j_gene: TRBJ2-1; v_gene: TRBV6-2/TRBV6-3; CDR3aa: CASSWTSGEYNEQFF
j_gene: TRBJ2-3; v_gene: TRBV4-3; CDR3aa: CASSQSSGGALADTQYF